These 5 T cell receptor beta chains originate from one sample sequenced in a study of OX40 agonist ivuxolimab in advanced cancers. Library preparation was by the immunoSEQ multiplex PCR assay. This immuneACCESS table, as held by TCRdb, lists in-frame sequences with V and J called but not all clones. Of the missing ones, under half trace to an unresolved V gene in checked studies; the others have no known cause. A total of tens of thousands of clones appear in this sample, around 83% of them only once. The ten largest clones add up to roughly 0.8% of the sample. The starting material was CD4+ or CD8+ T cells sorted from blood, obtained in a trial of the OX40 agonist ivuxolimab. These receptors came from an adult with an advanced solid tumor such as melanoma, head and neck, liver or kidney cancer.

The rearrangement links TRBV6-5 to TRBJ1-1, with a tentative D call TRBD1 (6 bases). Germline V gene data show CDR1 as MNHEY and CDR2 as SVGAGI. Trimming shortened V by 5 bases and J by 4 bases, and 11 bases separated the two germline ends. The CDR3 is 13 residues long. The CDR3 loop is CASSPGEATEAFF. Written as DNA, the CDR3 is TGTGCCAGCAGTCCAGGGGAAGCCACTGAAGCTTTCTTT.

The chain joins TRBV7-9 to TRBJ1-1, with D possibly being TRBD1 (5 bases). Germline V gene sequence: CDR1 SEHNR, CDR2 FQNEAQ (reference sequence). V was clipped by 5 bases and J by 6 bases, with 19 bases between them. There are 15 residues in the CDR3. CDR3 loop: CASSPGTDLRPEAFF. The CDR3 region has the DNA TGTGCCAGCAGCCCCGGGACGGATCTAAGACCTGAAGCTTTCTTT. Full variable domain (missing parts from reference TRBV7-9 and TRBJ1-1): DTGVSQNPRHKITKRGQNVTFRCDPISEHNRLYWYRQTLGQGPEFLTYFQNEAQLEKSRLLSDRFSAERPKGSFSTLEIQRTEQGDSAMYLCASSPGTDLRPEAFFGQGTRLTVV.

This clone appeared a few times. The chain uses TRBV7-2 and TRBJ1-3; D might be TRBD1 (5 bases). The CDR3 has 17 residues. Germline assignment: CDR1 SGHTA and CDR2 FQGNSA. V shed 2 bases and J shed 2 bases, with 16 bases lying between them. The CDR3 sequence: CASSLPPRVGTGNTIYF. In DNA form, the CDR3 reads TGTGCCAGCAGCTTACCCCCCAGGGTCGGAACTGGAAACACCATATATTTT.

The genes are TRBV27 and TRBJ1-2; D might be TRBD1 (6 bases). Germline CDR1 MNHEY, CDR2 SMNVEV (reference sequence). V was pared by 3 bases and J by 6 bases, with 11 bases between. The CDR3 totals 13 residues. The CDR3 bases are TGTGCCAGCAGTTTGTTGAGGGGGGATGGCTACACCTTC. Translating it yields CASSLLRGDGYTF.

This rearrangement joins TRBV5-5 to TRBJ1-5; TRBD1 agrees at 7 bases. With 2 bases clipped from V and 4 bases from J, the junction kept 6 bases outside the gene matches. Germline V gene sequence: CDR1 SGHKS, CDR2 YYEKEE (reference sequence). The CDR3 is 15 amino acids. The CDR3 DNA reads as TGTGCCAGCAGCTTCTCCGGGACAGCTAATCAGCCCCAGCATTTT. Translation gives CASSFSGTANQPQHF.